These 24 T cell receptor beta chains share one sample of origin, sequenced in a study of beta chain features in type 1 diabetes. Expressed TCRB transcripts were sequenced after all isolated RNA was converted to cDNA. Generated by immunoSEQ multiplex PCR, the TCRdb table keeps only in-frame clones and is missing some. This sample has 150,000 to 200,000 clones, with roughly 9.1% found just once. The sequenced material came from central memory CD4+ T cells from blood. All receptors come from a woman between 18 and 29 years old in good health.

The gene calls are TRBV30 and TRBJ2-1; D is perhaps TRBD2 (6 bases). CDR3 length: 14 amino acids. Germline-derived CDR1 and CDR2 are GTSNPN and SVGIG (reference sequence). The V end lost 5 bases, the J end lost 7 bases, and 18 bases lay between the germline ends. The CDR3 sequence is CAWGPGLPFNEQFF. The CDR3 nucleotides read TGTGCCTGGGGACCGGGACTTCCATTTAATGAGCAGTTCTTC. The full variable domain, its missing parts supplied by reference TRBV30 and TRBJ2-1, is SQTIHQWPATLVQPVGSPLSLECTVEGTSNPNLYWYRQAAGRGLQLLFYSVGIGQISSEVPQNLSASRPQDRQFILSSKKLLLSDSGFYLCAWGPGLPFNEQFFGPGTRLTVL.

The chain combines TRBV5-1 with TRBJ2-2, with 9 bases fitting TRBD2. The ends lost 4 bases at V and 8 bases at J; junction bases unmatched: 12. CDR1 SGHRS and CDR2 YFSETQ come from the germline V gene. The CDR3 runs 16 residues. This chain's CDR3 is CASSPLAGLEQGELFF. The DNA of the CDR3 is TGCGCCAGCAGCCCCCTAGCGGGGCTAGAACAAGGGGAGCTGTTTTTT.

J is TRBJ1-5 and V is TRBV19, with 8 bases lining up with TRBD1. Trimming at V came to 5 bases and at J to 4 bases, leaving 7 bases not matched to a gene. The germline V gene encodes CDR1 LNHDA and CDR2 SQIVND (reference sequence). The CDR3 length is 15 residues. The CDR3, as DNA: TGTGCCAGTAGTGCGACAGGGGTAGGGAATCAGCCCCAGCATTTT. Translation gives CASSATGVGNQPQHF.

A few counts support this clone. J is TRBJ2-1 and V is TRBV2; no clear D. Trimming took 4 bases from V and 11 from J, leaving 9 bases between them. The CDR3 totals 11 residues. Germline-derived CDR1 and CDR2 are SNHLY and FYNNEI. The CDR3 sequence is CASSAAGKQFF. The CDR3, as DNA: TGTGCCAGCAGTGCGGCAGGAAAGCAGTTCTTC. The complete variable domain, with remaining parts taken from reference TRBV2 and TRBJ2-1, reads EPEVTQTPSHQVTQMGQEVILRCVPISNHLYFYWYRQILGQKVEFLVSFYNNEISEKSEIFDDQFSVERPDGSNFTLKIRSTKLEDSAMYFCASSAAGKQFFGPGTRLTVL.

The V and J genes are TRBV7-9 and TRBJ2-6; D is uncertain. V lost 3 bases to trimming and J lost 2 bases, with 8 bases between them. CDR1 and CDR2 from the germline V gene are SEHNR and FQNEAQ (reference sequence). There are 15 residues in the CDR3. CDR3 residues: CASSLAAPGANVLTF. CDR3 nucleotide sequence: TGTGCCAGCAGCTTGGCGGCCCCTGGGGCCAACGTCCTGACTTTC. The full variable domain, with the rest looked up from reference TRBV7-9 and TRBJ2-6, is DTGVSQNPRHKITKRGQNVTFRCDPISEHNRLYWYRQTLGQGPEFLTYFQNEAQLEKSRLLSDRFSAERPKGSFSTLEIQRTEQGDSAMYLCASSLAAPGANVLTFGAGSRLTVL.

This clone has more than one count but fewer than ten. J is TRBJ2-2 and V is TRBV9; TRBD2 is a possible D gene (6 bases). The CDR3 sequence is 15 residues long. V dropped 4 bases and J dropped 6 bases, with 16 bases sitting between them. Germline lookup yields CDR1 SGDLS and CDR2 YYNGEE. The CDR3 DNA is TGTGCCAGCAGCCCGAGGGACTCCCCGCCCGGGGAGCTGTTTTTT. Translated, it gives CASSPRDSPPGELFF.

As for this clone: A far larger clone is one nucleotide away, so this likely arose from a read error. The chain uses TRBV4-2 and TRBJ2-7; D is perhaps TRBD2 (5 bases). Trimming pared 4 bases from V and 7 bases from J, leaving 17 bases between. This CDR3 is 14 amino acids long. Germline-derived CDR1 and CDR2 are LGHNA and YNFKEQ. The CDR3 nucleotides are TGTGCCAGCAGCCGGGAGCATCAGCCACTTGAGCAGTACTTC. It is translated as CASSREHQPLEQYF.

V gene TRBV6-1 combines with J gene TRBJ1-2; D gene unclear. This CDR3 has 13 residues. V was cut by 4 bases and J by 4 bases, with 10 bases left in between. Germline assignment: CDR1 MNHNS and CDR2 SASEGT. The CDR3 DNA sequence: TGTGCCAGCAGTGTAGAGGGTGGCTATGGCTACACCTTC. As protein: CASSVEGGYGYTF.

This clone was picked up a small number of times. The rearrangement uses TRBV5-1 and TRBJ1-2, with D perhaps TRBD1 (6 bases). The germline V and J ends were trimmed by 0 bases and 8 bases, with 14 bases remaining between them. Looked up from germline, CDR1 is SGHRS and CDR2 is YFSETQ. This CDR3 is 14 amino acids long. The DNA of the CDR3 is TGCGCCAGCAGCTTGGCCGGGACATTTGACGGCTACACCTTC. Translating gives CASSLAGTFDGYTF.

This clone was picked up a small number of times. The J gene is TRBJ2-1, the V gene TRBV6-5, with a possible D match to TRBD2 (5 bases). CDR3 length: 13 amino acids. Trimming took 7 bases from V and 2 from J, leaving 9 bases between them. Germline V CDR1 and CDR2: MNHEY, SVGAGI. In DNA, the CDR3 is TGTGCCAGCACCGACTACGCCTACAATGAGCAGTTCTTC. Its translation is CASTDYAYNEQFF.

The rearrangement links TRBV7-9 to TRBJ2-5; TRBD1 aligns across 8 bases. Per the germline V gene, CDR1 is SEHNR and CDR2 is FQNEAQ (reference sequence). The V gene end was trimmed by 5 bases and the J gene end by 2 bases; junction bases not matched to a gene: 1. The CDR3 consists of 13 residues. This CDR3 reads CASSHRGQETQYF. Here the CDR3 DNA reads TGTGCCAGCAGCCACAGGGGGCAAGAGACCCAGTACTTC.

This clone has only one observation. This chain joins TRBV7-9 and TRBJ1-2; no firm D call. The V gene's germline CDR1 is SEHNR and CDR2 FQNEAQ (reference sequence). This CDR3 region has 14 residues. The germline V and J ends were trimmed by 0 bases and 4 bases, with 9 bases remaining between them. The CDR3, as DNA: TGTGCCAGCAGCTTAGCGAGCCGGTCCTATGGCTACACCTTC. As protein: CASSLASRSYGYTF.

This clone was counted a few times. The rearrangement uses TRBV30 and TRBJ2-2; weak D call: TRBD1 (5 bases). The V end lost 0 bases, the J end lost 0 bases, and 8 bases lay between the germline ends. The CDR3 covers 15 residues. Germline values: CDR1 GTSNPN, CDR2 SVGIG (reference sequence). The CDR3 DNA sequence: TGTGCCTGGAGTGTAGGCAGGGCGAACACCGGGGAGCTGTTTTTT. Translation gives CAWSVGRANTGELFF.

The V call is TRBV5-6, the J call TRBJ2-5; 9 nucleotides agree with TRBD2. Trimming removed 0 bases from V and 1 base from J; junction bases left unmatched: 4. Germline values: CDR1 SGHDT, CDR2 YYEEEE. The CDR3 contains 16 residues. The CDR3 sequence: CASSLDPSGVQETQYF. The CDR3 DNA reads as TGTGCCAGCAGCTTGGATCCTAGCGGGGTCCAAGAGACCCAGTACTTC.

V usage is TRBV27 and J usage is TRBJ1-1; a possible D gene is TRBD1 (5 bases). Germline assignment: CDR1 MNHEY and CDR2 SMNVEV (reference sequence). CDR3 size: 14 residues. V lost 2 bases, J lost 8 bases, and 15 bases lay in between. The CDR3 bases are TGTGCCAGCAGTTTAGATCAGGGTTCCTACGAAGCTTTCTTT. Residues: CASSLDQGSYEAFF.

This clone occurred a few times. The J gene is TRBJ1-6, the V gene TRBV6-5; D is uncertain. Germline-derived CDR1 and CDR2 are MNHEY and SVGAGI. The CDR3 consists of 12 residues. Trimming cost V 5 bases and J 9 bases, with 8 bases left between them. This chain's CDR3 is CASSPPLSPLHF. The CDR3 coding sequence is TGTGCCAGCAGTCCCCCCCTTTCACCCCTCCACTTT.

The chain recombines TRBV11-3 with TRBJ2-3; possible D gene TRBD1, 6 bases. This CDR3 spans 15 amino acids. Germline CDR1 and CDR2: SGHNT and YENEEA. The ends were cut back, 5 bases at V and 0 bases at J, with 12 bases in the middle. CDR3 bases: TGTGCCAGCAGCCAACAGGGTCTTAGCACAGATACGCAGTATTTT. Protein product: CASSQQGLSTDTQYF.

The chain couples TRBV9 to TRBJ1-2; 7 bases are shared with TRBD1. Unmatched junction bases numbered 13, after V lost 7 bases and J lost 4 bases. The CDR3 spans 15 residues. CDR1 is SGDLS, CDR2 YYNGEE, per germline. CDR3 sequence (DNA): TGTGCCAGCTCCCAAAACCAAGGGGGCCTCTATGGCTACACCTTC. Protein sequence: CASSQNQGGLYGYTF.

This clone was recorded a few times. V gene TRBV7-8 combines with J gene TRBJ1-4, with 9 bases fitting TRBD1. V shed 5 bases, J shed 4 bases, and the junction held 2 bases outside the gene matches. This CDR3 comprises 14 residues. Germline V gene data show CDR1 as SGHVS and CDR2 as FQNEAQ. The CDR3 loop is CASSQGQGNEKLFF. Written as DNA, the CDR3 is TGTGCCAGCAGCCAGGGACAGGGTAATGAAAAACTGTTTTTT.

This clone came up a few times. Written as DNA, the CDR3 is TGCGCCAGCAGCCACGGTAGAGCCGAGACCCAGTACTTC. It codes for CASSHGRAETQYF. The rearrangement uses TRBV4-3 and TRBJ2-5; D not certain. Trimming shortened V by 3 bases and J by 5 bases, and 10 bases separated the two germline ends. This CDR3 region has 13 residues. Germline values: CDR1 LGHNA, CDR2 YSLEER.

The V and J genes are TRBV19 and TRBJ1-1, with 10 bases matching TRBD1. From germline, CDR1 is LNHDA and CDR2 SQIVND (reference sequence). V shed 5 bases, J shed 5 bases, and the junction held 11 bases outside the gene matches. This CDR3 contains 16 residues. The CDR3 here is CASSPREGDRGTEAFF. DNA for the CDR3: TGTGCCAGTAGTCCCCGAGAGGGGGACAGGGGTACTGAAGCTTTCTTT.

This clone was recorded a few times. In DNA, the CDR3 is TGTGCCAGCAGAAACAATCAAGAGACCCAGTACTTC. It is translated as CASRNNQETQYF. This chain connects TRBV2 to TRBJ2-5; no clear D. V was shortened by 6 bases and J by 2 bases, with 7 bases between the two germline ends. The CDR3 consists of 12 residues. The germline CDR1 and CDR2 sequences are SNHLY and FYNNEI. Supplemented by reference TRBV2 and TRBJ2-5, the full variable domain reads EPEVTQTPSHQVTQMGQEVILRCVPISNHLYFYWYRQILGQKVEFLVSFYNNEISEKSEIFDDQFSVERPDGSNFTLKIRSTKLEDSAMYFCASRNNQETQYFGPGTRLLVL.

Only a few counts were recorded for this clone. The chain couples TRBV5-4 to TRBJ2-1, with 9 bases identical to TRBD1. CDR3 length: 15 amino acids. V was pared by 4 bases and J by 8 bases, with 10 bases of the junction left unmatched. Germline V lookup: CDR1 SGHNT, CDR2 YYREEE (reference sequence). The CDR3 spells CASSPTGGLQYEQFF. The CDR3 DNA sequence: TGTGCCAGCAGCCCGACAGGGGGACTACAATATGAGCAGTTCTTC.

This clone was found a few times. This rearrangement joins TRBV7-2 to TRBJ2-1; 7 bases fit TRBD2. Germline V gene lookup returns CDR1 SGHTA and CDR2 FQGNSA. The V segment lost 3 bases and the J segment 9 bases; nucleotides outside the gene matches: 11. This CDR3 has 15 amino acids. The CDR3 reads CASSFLAKSGGEQFF. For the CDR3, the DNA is TGTGCCAGCAGCTTCCTAGCCAAATCGGGGGGTGAGCAGTTCTTC.